This TCR beta chain comes out of a study of blood T cell repertoires in COVID-19. Turning to the study itself: Acute and convalescent COVID-19 samples came from the United States, Italy and Spain. From T cells, B-cell-depleted T cells, or PBMCs came the material, which was cDNA or gDNA.

Original processing methods: The authors estimated nucleated cell counts from reference gene primer amplification. Only in-frame clones appear in the TCRdb table, and some are missing; sequencing was by immunoSEQ multiplex PCR. V, J and clone size are taken as reported in that table, and D and trimming were inferred from the DNA itself. The profile shows about 290,000 clones, over 80% of them singletons. This clone was seen a few times. Germline CDR1 is MNHEY and CDR2 is SMNVEV (reference sequence). The CDR3 sequence is 15 residues long. V was clipped by 0 bases and J by 8 bases, with 14 bases between them.

Material for sequencing was peripheral blood. This sequence joins TRBV27 and TRBJ1-5, with D possibly matching TRBD1 (6 bases). This TCR was recovered from a woman between 45 and 60 years old with active or convalescent COVID-19. In DNA form, the CDR3 reads TGTGCCAGCAGTTTATCGGGGGCAGTCTTAAAGCCCCAGCATTTT. This encodes CASSLSGAVLKPQHF.